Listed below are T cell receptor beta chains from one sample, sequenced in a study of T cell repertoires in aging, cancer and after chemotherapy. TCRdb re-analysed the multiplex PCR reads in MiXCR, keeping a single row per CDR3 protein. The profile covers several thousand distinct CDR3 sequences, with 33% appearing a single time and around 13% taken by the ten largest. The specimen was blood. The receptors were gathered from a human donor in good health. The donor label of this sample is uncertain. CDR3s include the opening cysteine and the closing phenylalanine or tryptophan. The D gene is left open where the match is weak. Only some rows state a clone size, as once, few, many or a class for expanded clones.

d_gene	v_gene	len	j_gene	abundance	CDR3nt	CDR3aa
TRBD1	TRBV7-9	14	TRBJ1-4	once	TGCGCCAGCAGCCCGGACAGGGTGGGGGAAAAACTGTTTTTT	CASSPDRVGEKLFF
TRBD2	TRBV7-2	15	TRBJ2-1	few	TGTGCCAGCAGCACCGAGCGGGGCTCCTACAATGAGCAGTTCTTC	CASSTERGSYNEQFF
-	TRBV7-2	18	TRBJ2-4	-	TGTGCCAGCAGCTTATGGGGGGACGGAGTAAAAGCCAAAAACATTCAGTACTTC	CASSLWGDGVKAKNIQYF
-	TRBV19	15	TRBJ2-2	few	TGTGCCAGTAGTATAGAACCAAAATTTACCGGGGAGCTGTTTTTT	CASSIEPKFTGELFF
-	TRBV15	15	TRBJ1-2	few	TGTGCCACCAGCAGAGTCTCCGGACGGGACTATGGCTACACCTTC	CATSRVSGRDYGYTF
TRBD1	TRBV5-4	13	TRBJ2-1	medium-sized	TGTGCCAGCAGCTTGGATCGAAGGACAGGGCAGTTCTTC	CASSLDRRTGQFF
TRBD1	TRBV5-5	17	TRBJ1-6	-	TGTGCCAGCAGCTTGGTCGGGACAGGGAAGACGGGGTCACCCCTCCACTTT	CASSLVGTGKTGSPLHF
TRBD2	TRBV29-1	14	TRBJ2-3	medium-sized	TGCAGCGTCTCAAGCGGGGGGGGGGCAGATACGCAGTATTTT	CSVSSGGGADTQYF
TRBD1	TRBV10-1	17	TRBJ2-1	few	TGCGCCAGCAGTGAGACCGGGACAGGGAGCTCCTACAATGAGCAGTTCTTC	CASSETGTGSSYNEQFF
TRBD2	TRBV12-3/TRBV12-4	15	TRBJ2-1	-	TGTGCCAGCAGCCGTAGCGGGGGGAGTTACAATGAGCAGTTCTTC	CASSRSGGSYNEQFF
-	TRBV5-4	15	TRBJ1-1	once	TGTGCCAGCAGCTTGGCTACAGCTATGAACACTGAAGCTTTCTTT	CASSLATAMNTEAFF
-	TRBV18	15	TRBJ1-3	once	TGTGCCAGCTCACCACCAGGGGAGTCTGGAAACACCATATATTTT	CASSPPGESGNTIYF
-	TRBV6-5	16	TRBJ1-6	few	TGTGCCAGCAGTTACTCAAGTCGGGAATATAATTCACCCCTCCACTTT	CASSYSSREYNSPLHF
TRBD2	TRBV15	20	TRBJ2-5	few	TGTGCCACCAGCAGCCGGGGTTTGGCTAGCGGGGGCGGGTACCAAGAGACCCAGTACTTC	CATSSRGLASGGGYQETQYF
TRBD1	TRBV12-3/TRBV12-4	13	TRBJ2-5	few	TGTGCCAGCAGTTTGGGCAGGGGGGAGACCCAGTACTTC	CASSLGRGETQYF
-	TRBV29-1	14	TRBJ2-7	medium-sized	TGCAGAGTTTTCTCGTCCGGGACCCCCTACGAGCAGTACTTC	CRVFSSGTPYEQYF
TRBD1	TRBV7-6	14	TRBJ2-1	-	TGTGCCAGCAGCTTAGGGGGACAGGGTAATGAGCAGTTCTTC	CASSLGGQGNEQFF
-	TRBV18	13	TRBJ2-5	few	TGTGCCAGCTCACCACCAGGCCAAGAGACCCAGTACTTC	CASSPPGQETQYF
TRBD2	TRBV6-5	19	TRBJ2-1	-	TGTGCCAGCAGTTACTCTCCAGAACTAGCGGGGGCTACCTACAATGAGCAGTTCTTC	CASSYSPELAGATYNEQFF
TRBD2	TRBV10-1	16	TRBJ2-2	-	TGCGCCAGCAGTGAGCCCTGGACTAGTATCACCGGGGAGCTGTTTTTT	CASSEPWTSITGELFF
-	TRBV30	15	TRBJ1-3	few	TGTGCCTGGAGTGTACCGGGGTTAGGTGGAAACACCATATATTTT	CAWSVPGLGGNTIYF
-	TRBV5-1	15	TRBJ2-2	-	TGCGCCAGCAGCTTGGCACCCCGTGGGACCGGGGAGCTGTTTTTT	CASSLAPRGTGELFF
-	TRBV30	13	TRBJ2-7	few	TGTGCCTGGAGTGTGGGGTATAACTACGAGCAGTACTTC	CAWSVGYNYEQYF
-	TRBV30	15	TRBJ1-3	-	TGTGCCTGGATCCTCCAGGGGTCTATAGGAAACACCATATATTTT	CAWILQGSIGNTIYF
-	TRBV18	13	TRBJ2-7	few	TGTGCCAGCTTTTCGACAGTCTCCTACGAGCAGTACTTC	CASFSTVSYEQYF